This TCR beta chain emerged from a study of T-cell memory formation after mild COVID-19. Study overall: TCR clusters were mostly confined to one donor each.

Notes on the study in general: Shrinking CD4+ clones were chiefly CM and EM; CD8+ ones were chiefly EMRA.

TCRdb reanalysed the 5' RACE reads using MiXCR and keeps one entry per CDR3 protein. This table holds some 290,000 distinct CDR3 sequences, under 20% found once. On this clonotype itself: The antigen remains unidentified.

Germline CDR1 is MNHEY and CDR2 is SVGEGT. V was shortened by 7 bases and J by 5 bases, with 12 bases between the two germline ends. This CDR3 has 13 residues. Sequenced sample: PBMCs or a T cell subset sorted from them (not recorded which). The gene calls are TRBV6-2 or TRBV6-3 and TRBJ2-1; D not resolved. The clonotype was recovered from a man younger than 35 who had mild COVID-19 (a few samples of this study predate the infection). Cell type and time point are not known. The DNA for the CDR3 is TGTGCCAGCAAGTGGCTAACAGACAATGAGCAGTTCTTC. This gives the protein CASKWLTDNEQFF.